This is a list of T cell receptor beta chains from one sample in a study of PD-1 blockade in classical Hodgkin lymphoma. Using immunoSEQ multiplex PCR, the repertoire was profiled, and TCRdb retains in-frame clones only, with some absent. The sample consists of 70,000 or so clones, approximately 94% of them appearing once. Specimen: peripheral blood mononuclear cells (PBMCs), collected at baseline. The source of these receptors is a human donor with classical Hodgkin lymphoma. CDR3s include the opening cysteine and the closing phenylalanine or tryptophan. A D gene is named only where the DNA matches it firmly. Size tells how often a clone was seen (once, few, many) or the class of an expanded clone, and some rows leave it out.

abundance	j_gene	d_gene	v_gene	CDR3nt	CDR3aa
NA	TRBJ2-7	NA	TRBV2	TGTGCCAGCAGTGTATTCCCAATCGAGCAGTACTTC	CASSVFPIEQYF
NA	TRBJ2-3	TRBD1	TRBV11-3	TGTGCCAGCAGCCCCCTAGGACAGGCCGGTTCAGATACGCAGTATTTT	CASSPLGQAGSDTQYF
NA	TRBJ2-7	NA	TRBV30	TGTGCCTGGAGTGGACAGCCGGCCGACTACGAGCAGTACTTC	CAWSGQPADYEQYF
NA	TRBJ2-2	NA	TRBV6-5	TGTGCCACTTACAACCGGGCGAACACCGGGGAGCTGTTTTTT	CATYNRANTGELFF
NA	TRBJ1-1	NA	TRBV5-4	TGTGCCAGCGGCTCCGTGACAGTTGCCAGGGAGAATGCTGAAGCTTTCTTT	CASGSVTVARENAEAFF
once	TRBJ2-3	NA	TRBV7-9	TGTGCCAGCAGCTTAGGGGATGCAGATACGCAGTATTTT	CASSLGDADTQYF
NA	TRBJ2-1	NA	TRBV9	TGTGCCAGCAGCGGAGGACAGAACACGTACAATGAGCAGTTCTTC	CASSGGQNTYNEQFF
once	TRBJ1-2	NA	TRBV10-3	TGTGCCATCACCGGGAGGGATAACTATGGCTACACCTTC	CAITGRDNYGYTF
NA	TRBJ2-2	NA	TRBV10-3	TGTGCCACCTTAGCGGAGGACACCGGGGAGCTGTTTTTT	CATLAEDTGELFF
NA	TRBJ2-3	NA	TRBV19	TGTGCCAGTAGTATTCGTCGGGCAGATACGCAGTATTTT	CASSIRRADTQYF
NA	TRBJ2-7	NA	TRBV6-1	TGTGCCAGCAGTTTAAAACAGACTACCTACGAGCAGTACTTC	CASSLKQTTYEQYF
once	TRBJ1-5	NA	TRBV29-1	TGCAGCGTTGGAGAGAAGACTAATCAGCCCCAGCATTTT	CSVGEKTNQPQHF
NA	TRBJ2-7	TRBD1	TRBV5-1	TGCGCCAGCAGCTTGATTGCCCAGGGGGCCTACGAGCAGTACTTC	CASSLIAQGAYEQYF
NA	TRBJ2-1	TRBD2	TRBV13	TGTGCCAGCAGCCCACTGGGATCCGGGGGGGCCAAGGCGTACAATGAGCAGTTCTTC	CASSPLGSGGAKAYNEQFF
NA	TRBJ2-1	NA	TRBV14	TGTGCCAGCAGCGGACGTACTACTAGGGGTTATGACCCATACAATGAGCAGTTCTTC	CASSGRTTRGYDPYNEQFF
NA	TRBJ2-5	TRBD1	TRBV4-2	TGTGCCAGCAGCCAAGATCTTAGGACAGGGGGGGCAGAGACCCAGTACTTC	CASSQDLRTGGAETQYF
NA	TRBJ2-1	TRBD2	TRBV10-3	TGTGCCATCAGTGAAGCGGGAGGGTCTCTGGAGCAGTTCTTC	CAISEAGGSLEQFF
NA	TRBJ1-6	NA	TRBV21-1	TGTGCCAGCAGCAAAGAAGCCGGATCACCCCTCCACTTT	CASSKEAGSPLHF
NA	TRBJ2-5	TRBD2	TRBV28	TGTGCCAGCAGTTTATTCCAGCGGGAGATGGGGGGTGCAGGAGAGACCCAGTACTTC	CASSLFQREMGGAGETQYF
once	TRBJ1-4	NA	TRBV7-6	TGTGCCAGCAGCGACTCCTCTGGGTCGGGTGAAAAACTGTTTTTT	CASSDSSGSGEKLFF
few	TRBJ1-6	NA	TRBV18	TGTGCCAGCTCACCCCTTTATAATTCACCCCTCCACTTT	CASSPLYNSPLHF
NA	TRBJ2-2	NA	TRBV5-1	TGCGCCAGCAAAGTAGAGACGAACACCGGGGAGCTGTTTTTT	CASKVETNTGELFF
NA	TRBJ2-7	NA	TRBV27	TGTGCCAGCAGTTCAGGGTTGGGACTCAGGGCGTACGAGCAGTACTTC	CASSSGLGLRAYEQYF
NA	TRBJ1-1	TRBD1	TRBV2	TGTGCCAGCAGAGACAGGGGGCTGAACACTGAAGCTTTCTTT	CASRDRGLNTEAFF
once	TRBJ2-7	TRBD1	TRBV9	TGTGCCAGCAGCGTTAACCGGGACAGGACCGAGCAGTACTTC	CASSVNRDRTEQYF
once	TRBJ1-2	TRBD1	TRBV6-1	TGTGCCAGCAGTGACGACAGGGGCCGGGGCTACACCTTC	CASSDDRGRGYTF
NA	TRBJ2-4	TRBD2	TRBV7-3	TGTGCCACCAGCGGGAGGGTGGAAAACATTCAGTACTTC	CATSGRVENIQYF
NA	TRBJ2-3	TRBD2	TRBV4-3	TGCGCCAGCAGCCAAGACACCCTAGCGGGAGGGTTCCAGGCGCAGTATTTT	CASSQDTLAGGFQAQYF
once	TRBJ2-1	TRBD1	TRBV27	TGTGCCAGCAGTTTAGGGACAGTCCCCAATGAGCAGTTCTTC	CASSLGTVPNEQFF
NA	TRBJ2-5	TRBD2	TRBV9	TGTGCCAGCAGCGTCACTAGCGGGAGAGAGACCCAGTACTTC	CASSVTSGRETQYF
NA	TRBJ1-1	NA	TRBV19	TGTGCCACCGCCCCCGGGGCGGGCACTGAAGCTTTCTTT	CATAPGAGTEAFF
NA	TRBJ1-5	NA	TRBV27	TGTGCCAGCAGTTCTAGTCCGGATCAGCCCCAGCATTTT	CASSSSPDQPQHF
NA	TRBJ2-1	TRBD2	TRBV7-6	TGTGCCAGCACCCCATTCGGACTAGCGGGAACTAATGAGCAGTTCTTC	CASTPFGLAGTNEQFF
NA	TRBJ1-4	NA	TRBV11-2	TGTGCCAGCAGCTTAGTCTTTAATGAAAAACTGTTTTTT	CASSLVFNEKLFF
NA	TRBJ1-2	NA	TRBV27	TGTGCCAGCAGTAGCCGGGAGGGTGCAAACTATGGCTACACCTTC	CASSSREGANYGYTF
NA	TRBJ1-5	TRBD1	TRBV11-2	TGTGCCAGCAGCTTTGGACAGGCCCTCGGCCAGCCCCAGCATTTT	CASSFGQALGQPQHF
NA	TRBJ2-7	NA	TRBV5-1	TGCGCCAGCAGCGCCCCGGGACATAGCTCCTACGAGCAGTACTTC	CASSAPGHSSYEQYF
NA	TRBJ2-2	NA	TRBV9	TGTGCCAGCAGCCCGCGACCCGGCACCGGGGAGCTGTTTTTT	CASSPRPGTGELFF
NA	TRBJ2-5	NA	TRBV7-9	TGTGCCAGCCAGGTGGGGTCAGAGACCCAGTACTTC	CASQVGSETQYF
NA	TRBJ2-3	TRBD1	TRBV10-1	TGCGCCAGCAGTGGAAATTGGGACAGGACTAGCACAGATACGCAGTATTTT	CASSGNWDRTSTDTQYF
NA	TRBJ1-1	NA	TRBV11-2	TGTGCCAGCAGCTTGGGAGCGAGGACTGAAGCTTTCTTT	CASSLGARTEAFF
NA	TRBJ2-5	NA	TRBV19	TGTGCCAGTAGTATGGTGGAGGGGCGGGAGACCCAGTACTTC	CASSMVEGRETQYF